One sample yielded the 32 T cell receptor beta chains listed below, sequenced in a study of shared clonotypes between healthy human individuals. The table came from immunoSEQ multiplex PCR; TCRdb's copy has only in-frame clones and leaves some out. The sample carries millions of clones, about 92% recorded once. The sample was naive CD4+ T cells from PBMCs. Regarding subset: CD45RA+ positively selected. Receptors were obtained from a man younger than 30 in good health. Some clones in this sample may be carry-over from other donors' samples.

The rearrangement joins TRBV11-2 to TRBJ2-1; D may be TRBD1 (6 bases). Trimming took off 5 bases at V and 6 bases at J, with 17 bases between the two ends. This CDR3 is built from 15 residues. Germline V gives CDR1 SGHAT, CDR2 FQNNGV. The CDR3 nucleotides are TGTGCCAGCAGCCCGCCCAGGGGCATACGCAATGAGCAGTTCTTC. It codes for CASSPPRGIRNEQFF.

The chain combines TRBV5-1 with TRBJ2-7; a weak D match, TRBD1 (5 bases). The CDR3 runs 14 residues. Trimming removed 1 base at V and 6 bases at J, with 14 bases between. Germline V gene lookup returns CDR1 SGHRS and CDR2 YFSETQ. The DNA of the CDR3 is TGCGCCAGCAGCTTGTACATCCCTGACAGCGAGCAGTACTTC. Translating it yields CASSLYIPDSEQYF.

Only one count was recorded for this clone. The genes are TRBV28 and TRBJ2-1; D perhaps matches TRBD2 (5 bases). V was cut by 7 bases and J by 8 bases, with 24 bases left in between. Germline values: CDR1 MDHEN, CDR2 SYDVKM. This CDR3 is 16 amino acids long. CDR3 protein: CASTHDRTDLYDEQFF. The CDR3 DNA sequence: TGTGCCAGCACTCACGACCGGACTGATTTGTACGATGAGCAGTTCTTC.

This clone was seen a single time. This same CDR3 is encoded by further DNA sequences in the sample. V is TRBV9 and J is TRBJ2-1; TRBD2 aligns across 8 bases. This CDR3 comprises 15 residues. V was clipped by 2 bases and J by 4 bases; unmatched bases: 5. Germline assignment: CDR1 SGDLS and CDR2 YYNGEE. The CDR3 reads CASSVTSGEYNEQFF. In DNA form, the CDR3 reads TGTGCCAGCAGCGTCACTAGCGGAGAGTACAATGAGCAGTTCTTC.

This chain joins TRBV28 and TRBJ2-5; no firm D call. CDR1 is MDHEN and CDR2 is SYDVKM in the germline V gene. The CDR3 is made up of 13 amino acids. The V end lost 7 bases, the J end lost 5 bases, and 14 bases lay between the germline ends. CDR3 amino acids: CASTPSPRETQYF. The CDR3 nucleotides read TGTGCCAGCACCCCGAGTCCCCGGGAGACCCAGTACTTC.

The CDR3 DNA is TGTGCCAGCAGTTTATCCCCCCCGGCCCAGCATTTT. Its protein is CASSLSPPAQHF. The genes are TRBV28 and TRBJ1-5; D gene uncertain. The CDR3 runs 12 residues. The germline V gene has CDR1 MDHEN and CDR2 SYDVKM. The ends were cut back, 1 base at V and 11 bases at J, with 9 bases in the middle.

The chain carries TRBV6-6 and TRBJ2-7; D gene unclear. This CDR3 has 11 residues. Trimming removed 4 bases at V and 6 bases at J, with 7 bases between. Germline-derived CDR1 and CDR2 are MNHNY and SVGAGI (reference sequence). CDR3 in DNA: TGTGCCAGCAGTTCTATCCTCGAGCAGTACTTC. It translates to CASSSILEQYF.

V usage is TRBV15 and J usage is TRBJ2-5; 7 nucleotides line up with TRBD1. V lost 0 bases and J lost 3; bases outside the gene matches: 10. CDR1 is LNHNV and CDR2 is YYDKDF in the germline V gene (reference sequence). The CDR3 length is 17 residues. The CDR3 sequence is CATSRDTGAIPEETQYF. Written as DNA, the CDR3 is TGTGCCACCAGCAGAGACACAGGGGCCATACCTGAAGAGACCCAGTACTTC. Full variable domain (rest looked up from reference TRBV15 and TRBJ2-5): DAMVIQNPRYQVTQFGKPVTLSCSQTLNHNVMYWYQQKSSQAPKLLFHYYDKDFNNEADTPDNFQSRRPNTSFCFLDIRSPGLGDTAMYLCATSRDTGAIPEETQYFGPGTRLLVL.

This sequence joins TRBV28 and TRBJ1-3; 9 bases line up with TRBD1. The CDR3 extends over 15 amino acids. Germline assignment: CDR1 MDHEN and CDR2 SYDVKM. With 4 bases clipped from V and 9 bases from J, the junction kept 10 bases outside the gene matches. CDR3 in amino acids: CASSSAGQGFFTIYF. CDR3 DNA: TGTGCCAGCAGTTCGGCCGGACAGGGGTTTTTCACCATATATTTT.

CDR3 nucleotides: TGCAGCGTTGGCGTCGGGGCTAGCACAGATACGCAGTATTTT. This codes for CSVGVGASTDTQYF. The gene calls are TRBV29-1 and TRBJ2-3, with D perhaps given as TRBD1 or TRBD2 (5 bases each). Deletions cut 4 bases from V and 0 bases from J, with 11 bases between. This CDR3 has 14 residues. Germline V lookup: CDR1 SQVTM, CDR2 ANQGSEA.

The V call is TRBV28, the J call TRBJ1-5; D perhaps matches TRBD1 (5 bases). Looked up from germline, CDR1 is MDHEN and CDR2 is SYDVKM. This CDR3 comprises 18 residues. Trimming pared 1 base from V and 0 bases from J, leaving 16 bases between. The CDR3 nucleotides read TGTGCCAGCAGTTTATCGGGGGACGGTCGATATAGCAATCAGCCCCAGCATTTT. This sequence encodes CASSLSGDGRYSNQPQHF.

This chain uses TRBV6-1 with TRBJ2-5, with D hard to call. Germline V lookup: CDR1 MNHNS, CDR2 SASEGT. The CDR3 has 15 residues. V was clipped by 5 bases and J by 5 bases, with 18 bases between them. CDR3 nucleotides: TGTGCCAGCAGTCTTCTAGGTTACCGCTCGGAGACCCAGTACTTC. It translates to CASSLLGYRSETQYF.

This sequence joins TRBV5-4 and TRBJ2-2, with TRBD2 matching over 10 bases. Trimming took 0 bases from V and 4 from J; bases not matched to a gene: 9. There are 18 residues in the CDR3. Germline CDR1 and CDR2: SGHNT and YYREEE (reference sequence). CDR3 in DNA: TGTGCCAGCAGCTTGGCCTCTAGCGGGAGTCGCCTCACCGGGGAGCTGTTTTTT. This encodes CASSLASSGSRLTGELFF. The full variable domain, in which reference TRBV5-4 and TRBJ2-2 provide the parts outside the CDR3, is ETGVTQSPTHLIKTRGQQVTLRCSSQSGHNTVSWYQQALGQGPQFIFQYYREEENGRGNFPPRFSGLQFPNYSSELNVNALELDDSALYLCASSLASSGSRLTGELFFGEGSRLTVL.

This chain connects TRBV29-1 to TRBJ2-1; maybe TRBD2 (6 bases). V lost 0 bases and J lost 11, with 11 bases in between. The CDR3 is 12 amino acids. Germline assignment: CDR1 SQVTM and CDR2 ANQGSEA. In DNA form, the CDR3 reads TGCAGCGTTGAAGATGGAGGGGATAAGCAGTTCTTC. Translating it yields CSVEDGGDKQFF.

The chain's CDR3 is CASSYSGERHNEQFF. CDR3 DNA: TGTGCCAGCAGTTACTCGGGGGAAAGGCACAATGAGCAGTTCTTC. The chain employs TRBV6-6 and TRBJ2-1; D possibly matches TRBD1 or TRBD2 (5 bases each). The CDR3 extends over 15 amino acids. Germline V gene lookup returns CDR1 MNHNY and CDR2 SVGAGI (reference sequence). The V end lost 0 bases, the J end lost 5 bases, and 11 bases lay between the germline ends.

The chain joins TRBV4-3 to TRBJ2-7; TRBD1 is a possible D gene (6 bases). This CDR3 region has 13 residues. The germline CDR1 and CDR2 sequences are LGHNA and YSLEER. V dropped 0 bases and J dropped 7 bases, with 10 bases sitting between them. The CDR3 is CASSQEAGTEQYF. The CDR3 DNA sequence: TGCGCCAGCAGCCAAGAGGCAGGGACAGAGCAGTACTTC.

The chain carries TRBV2 and TRBJ2-1; the D gene is possibly TRBD1 (6 bases). Germline CDR1 SNHLY, CDR2 FYNNEI. With 5 bases removed from V and 7 bases from J, the gap between germline ends came to 9 bases. The CDR3 totals 12 residues. For the CDR3, the DNA is TGTGCCAGCAGTTTCCAGGGGAATGAGCAGTTCTTC. This gives the protein CASSFQGNEQFF.

This clone has a handful of counts. Other nucleotide sequences in the sample specify the same CDR3. The rearrangement links TRBV7-6 to TRBJ1-1; unclear D gene. The germline gives CDR1 SGHVS, CDR2 FNYEAQ. The V end was cut by 2 bases, the J end by 1 base, with 5 bases between. CDR3 size: 13 residues. CDR3 nucleotides: TGTGCCAGCAGCTTACAGGAGAACACTGAAGCTTTCTTT. Encoded protein: CASSLQENTEAFF.

This sequence joins TRBV27 and TRBJ2-7; 9 bases align to TRBD1. The CDR3 consists of 15 residues. The V gene's germline CDR1 is MNHEY and CDR2 SMNVEV (reference sequence). V gave up 6 bases and J gave up 1 base; unmatched junction bases: 7. This chain's CDR3 is CASRNPGTGSYEQYF. The CDR3 bases are TGTGCCAGCAGAAACCCCGGGACAGGGTCCTACGAGCAGTACTTC.

The rearrangement uses TRBV21-1 and TRBJ2-1. TRBV21-1 is listed as a pseudogene. CDR3 length: 16 residues. The CDR3 DNA reads as TGTGCCAGCACCAAGGGCGACTCTCCCTACTACAATGAGCAGTTCTTC. This codes for CASTKGDSPYYNEQFF.

This rearrangement joins TRBV30 to TRBJ2-1; TRBD2 matches at 10 bases. This CDR3 contains 17 residues. The ends lost 3 bases at V and 4 bases at J; junction bases unmatched: 12. Looked up from germline, CDR1 is GTSNPN and CDR2 is SVGIG (reference sequence). The CDR3 spells CAWRDPRLAGEYNEQFF. The CDR3 bases are TGTGCCTGGAGGGATCCCCGGCTAGCGGGAGAGTACAATGAGCAGTTCTTC.

This clone was seen more than once but under ten times. The chain couples TRBV19 to TRBJ1-2; D uncertain. Germline V gene sequence: CDR1 LNHDA, CDR2 SQIVND (reference sequence). The V end lost 4 bases, the J end lost 5 bases, and 14 bases lay between the germline ends. The CDR3 runs to 14 residues. The CDR3 protein is CASSTGIGGYGYTF. CDR3 DNA sequence: TGTGCCAGTAGTACGGGGATTGGTGGATATGGCTACACCTTC.

As regards this clone: Other nucleotide sequences from this sample produce the same CDR3. This chain links TRBV19 with TRBJ2-7, with no clear D. The V end lost 2 bases, the J end lost 0 bases, and 5 bases lay between the germline ends. The CDR3 sequence is 13 residues long. Germline loops: CDR1 LNHDA, CDR2 SQIVND (reference sequence). The CDR3 sequence is CASSISGSYEQYF. The CDR3 bases are TGTGCCAGTAGTATAAGTGGCTCCTACGAGCAGTACTTC. The complete variable domain, with remaining parts taken from reference TRBV19 and TRBJ2-7, reads DGGITQSPKYLFRKEGQNVTLSCEQNLNHDAMYWYRQDPGQGLRLIYYSQIVNDFQKGDIAEGYSVSREKKESFPLTVTSAQKNPTAFYLCASSISGSYEQYFGPGTRLTVT.

The J gene is TRBJ1-2, the V gene TRBV28; TRBD1 aligns across 10 bases. This CDR3 has 16 amino acids. After removal of 6 bases from V and 3 bases from J, the junction contained 10 bases not matched to a gene. Germline CDR1 and CDR2: MDHEN and SYDVKM. The CDR3 sequence is CASSQTGGVGHYGYTF. The CDR3, as DNA: TGTGCCAGCAGCCAGACAGGGGGCGTGGGGCACTATGGCTACACCTTC.

The rearrangement links TRBV27 to TRBJ2-5; the D gene is possibly TRBD2 (5 bases). Germline CDR1 reads MNHEY; CDR2 reads SMNVEV (reference sequence). The V gene lost 5 bases and the J gene lost 5 bases, with 21 bases spanning the gap. The CDR3 contains 16 residues. Here the CDR3 reads CASSTSPGIFGETQYF. DNA for the CDR3: TGTGCCAGCAGTACCTCCCCGGGAATCTTCGGGGAGACCCAGTACTTC.

The V call is TRBV6-4, the J call TRBJ2-1; D gene uncertain. The length of the CDR3 is 16 residues. Trimming pared 2 bases from V and 0 bases from J, leaving 11 bases between. Germline V gene lookup returns CDR1 MRHNA and CDR2 SNTAGT. CDR3 sequence: CASSDGNSHSYNEQFF. CDR3 in DNA: TGTGCCAGCAGTGACGGCAACAGCCACTCCTACAATGAGCAGTTCTTC.

The chain recombines TRBV4-1 with TRBJ1-5; D is perhaps TRBD1 (5 bases). V lost 6 bases to trimming and J lost 0 bases, with 15 bases between them. Germline loops: CDR1 MGHRA, CDR2 YSYEKL. The CDR3 has 16 residues. CDR3 DNA: TGCGCCAGCAGTCCAGATGACAGATATAGCAATCAGCCCCAGCATTTT. This encodes CASSPDDRYSNQPQHF.

This clone was observed once. V usage is TRBV5-1 and J usage is TRBJ2-7; a weak D match, TRBD1 (6 bases). Germline V gene sequence: CDR1 SGHRS, CDR2 YFSETQ. V lost 4 bases and J 3 bases, leaving 17 bases between the germline ends. This CDR3 comprises 15 residues. CDR3 coding DNA: TGCGCCAGCAGCATACTGACAGGTGGAAACTACGAGCAGTACTTC. Its translation is CASSILTGGNYEQYF.

This chain joins TRBV2 and TRBJ1-3; D is possibly TRBD1 (5 bases). Germline V CDR1 and CDR2: SNHLY, FYNNEI. The V end lost 6 bases, the J end lost 2 bases, and 8 bases lay between the germline ends. This CDR3 has 13 residues. The CDR3 nucleotides read TGTGCCAGCAGCCCGGGACCTGGAAACACCATATATTTT. It translates to CASSPGPGNTIYF. Variable domain in full (rest from reference TRBV2 and TRBJ1-3): EPEVTQTPSHQVTQMGQEVILRCVPISNHLYFYWYRQILGQKVEFLVSFYNNEISEKSEIFDDQFSVERPDGSNFTLKIRSTKLEDSAMYFCASSPGPGNTIYFGEGSWLTVV.

A note on this clone: This specimen includes other DNA sequences encoding the same CDR3. CDR3 sequence: CASSPLGAYEQYF. The CDR3 DNA reads TGTGCCAGCTCACCACTAGGGGCCTACGAGCAGTACTTC. This chain links TRBV18 with TRBJ2-7; D possibly corresponds to TRBD1 (5 bases). This CDR3 has 13 amino acids. Germline CDR1 KGHSH, CDR2 LQKENI. V was shortened by 1 base and J by 2 bases, with 6 bases between the two germline ends.

This rearrangement joins TRBV5-1 to TRBJ1-2, with D possibly TRBD1 on 6 matching bases. Germline V gene data show CDR1 as SGHRS and CDR2 as YFSETQ. Trimming took off 1 base at V and 6 bases at J, with 28 bases between the two ends. This CDR3 spans 19 amino acids. The CDR3 coding sequence is TGCGCCAGCAGCTTGCCGCCCTCCGGGACACGCGTTCTCTCGGATGGCTACACCTTC. Translated: CASSLPPSGTRVLSDGYTF.

The V and J genes are TRBV18 and TRBJ1-2; tentatively, D is TRBD1 (6 bases). V was shortened by 4 bases and J by 4 bases, with 16 bases between the two germline ends. The CDR3 consists of 15 residues. The germline gives CDR1 KGHSH, CDR2 LQKENI. The CDR3 DNA reads as TGTGCCAGCTCACTTTCTACAGGGTCGTCCTATGGCTACACCTTC. Protein product: CASSLSTGSSYGYTF. Looking up the rest from reference TRBV18 and TRBJ1-2 gives the full variable domain: NAGVMQNPRHLVRRRGQEARLRCSPMKGHSHVYWYRQLPEEGLKFMVYLQKENIIDESGMPKERFSAEFPKEGPSILRIQQVVRGDSAAYFCASSLSTGSSYGYTFGSGTRLTVV.